This T cell receptor beta chain was captured by sequencing in a study of cytomegalovirus exposure and HLA in healthy donors. PCR primers comprised 60 Vbeta and 13 Jbeta primers. Data came from immunoSEQ multiplex PCR; TCRdb stores just in-frame clones and leaves some out. The sample consists of 90,000 to 150,000 clones, 82% of them appearing once. The germline CDR1 and CDR2 sequences are MNHNS and SASEGT. This CDR3 is 13 amino acids long. V lost 8 bases to trimming and J lost 0 bases, with 8 bases between them. The receptor was derived from a woman under 30 in good health and CMV-seronegative. The V gene is TRBV6-1, the J gene TRBJ2-1; no reliable D call. The sequenced material came from PBMCs. In nucleotides, the CDR3 is TGTGCCAGCTTCTTACACTCCTACAATGAGCAGTTCTTC. Translating gives CASFLHSYNEQFF.